This TCR beta chain originates from a study of blood T cell repertoires in COVID-19 (TCRdb year 2020). Some background on the complete study: Samples from collaborators originated in the United States, Italy and Spain and spanned both the acute and convalescent phases of COVID-19. The prospective study material was composed of cDNA or gDNA derived from T cells, B-cell-depleted T cells, or PBMCs. The repertoires were released in a freely available public database meant as a resource for research on the immune response to SARS-CoV-2. Subjects who had been exposed to COVID-19, were actively infected with it, or had recovered from it provided the deeply sampled blood TCRbeta repertoires that made up the dataset. Where available, HLA class I and class II types were obtained from metadata supplied by the sample provider rather than from assay-based typing. Nearly every sample came with metadata listing a de-identified subject ID, COVID-19 status, age in years and sex. Samples came from the ongoing ImmuneRACE study (first 160 participants) plus 1,254 subjects from 6 global collaborators. Study-wide findings and limitations: Clinical and demographic metadata were provided uncurated, with the amount varying by source and participant.

CDR3 length: 14 amino acids, cysteine to phenylalanine. Just CDR3 DNA is preserved here, 42 bases in frame from base 1. Trimming removed 5 bases from V and 0 bases from J, leaving 11 bases between the germline ends. The germline V gene supplies CDR1 SGHRS and CDR2 YFSETQ. Whole blood was collected in K2EDTA tubes by collaborating institutions according to the institutions' own protocols. For TCRbeta analysis, collaborators shipped samples in one of three forms: frozen whole blood, isolated PBMCs, or DNA extracted from either of those sample types. A note on this clone: Its antigen remains unidentified. No much larger clone exists at a distance of one base, and base qualities are not known. This sample also contains other DNA sequences that code for the same CDR3.

TCRbeta CDR3 regions were amplified from genomic DNA using the immunoSEQ Assay, a bias-controlled multiplex PCR. In the paper's pipeline: Within the assay, amplification of reference gene primers was used to estimate how many nucleated cells each sample contained. Sequence reads were collapsed and filtered to measure the absolute abundance of every unique TCRbeta CDR3 rearrangement. For each sample, productive Simpson clonality was calculated as the square root of Simpson's diversity index across productive rearrangements. This immuneACCESS table, as held by TCRdb, lists in-frame sequences with V and J called but not all clones. Of the missing ones, under half trace to an unresolved V gene in checked studies; the others have no known cause. V, J and clone size are those of that table, while D and trimming were read from the DNA. The sample table shows over 400,000 clones, and 70% to 90% are seen once. The ten largest clones represent approximately 2.9% of the sample.

The sample was peripheral blood. The chain employs TRBV5-1 and TRBJ1-1, with no confidently assigned D gene. This TCR derives from a human donor in a cohort sampled during active COVID-19. DNA sequence: TGCGCCAGCAGTTTACAGACCATGAACACTGAAGCTTTCTTT. Its coded protein is CASSLQTMNTEAFF.